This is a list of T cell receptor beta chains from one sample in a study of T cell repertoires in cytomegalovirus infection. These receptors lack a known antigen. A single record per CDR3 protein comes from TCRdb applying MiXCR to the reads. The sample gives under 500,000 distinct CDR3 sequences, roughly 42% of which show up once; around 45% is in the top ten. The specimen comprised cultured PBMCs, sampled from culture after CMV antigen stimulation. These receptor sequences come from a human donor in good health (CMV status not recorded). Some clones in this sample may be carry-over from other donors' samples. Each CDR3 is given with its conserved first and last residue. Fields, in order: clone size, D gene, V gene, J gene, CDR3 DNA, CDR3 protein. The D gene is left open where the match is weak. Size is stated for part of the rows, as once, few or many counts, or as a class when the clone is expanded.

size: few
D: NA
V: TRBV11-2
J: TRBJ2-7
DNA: TGTGCCAGCAGCAAGAGCTCCTACGAGCAGTACTTC
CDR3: CASSKSSYEQYF

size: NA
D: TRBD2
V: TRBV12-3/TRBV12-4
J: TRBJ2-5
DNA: TGTGCCAGCAGTTTCATAAGGACTAGCGGGCAACAAGAGACCCAGTACTTC
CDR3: CASSFIRTSGQQETQYF

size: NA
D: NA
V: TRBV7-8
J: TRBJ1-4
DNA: TGTGCCAGCAGCTTCGCATCAGGGGAAAAACTGTTTTTT
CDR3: CASSFASGEKLFF

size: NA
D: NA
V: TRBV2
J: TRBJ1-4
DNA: TGTGCCAGCAGTGAATGGGGTCCCGGGACCGGGAATGAAAAACTGTTTTTT
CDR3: CASSEWGPGTGNEKLFF

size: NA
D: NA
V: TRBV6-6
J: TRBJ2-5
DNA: TGTGCCAGCAGTCTCCCCGGGAACCTAGAGACCCAGTACTTC
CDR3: CASSLPGNLETQYF

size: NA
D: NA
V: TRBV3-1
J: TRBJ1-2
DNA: TGTGCCAGCAGCCCCTGGACAGCGGGCTATGGCTACACCTTC
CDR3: CASSPWTAGYGYTF

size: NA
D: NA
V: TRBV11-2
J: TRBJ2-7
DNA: TGTGCCAGCACCACGCGGCAGGGAGCCTACGAGCAGTACTTC
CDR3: CASTTRQGAYEQYF

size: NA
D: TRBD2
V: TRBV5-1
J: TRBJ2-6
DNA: TGCGCCAGCAGCTTGGGTCTTGAGCGGGAGGGCCGCTCTGGGGCCAACGTCCTGACTTTC
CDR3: CASSLGLEREGRSGANVLTF

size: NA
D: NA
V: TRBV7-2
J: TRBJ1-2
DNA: TGTGCCAGCAGCCCCGCGCGGGGGGCATATGGCTACACCTTC
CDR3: CASSPARGAYGYTF

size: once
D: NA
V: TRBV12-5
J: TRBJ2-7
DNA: TGTGCTAGTGGCAGAGTCTCCTACGAGCAGTACTTC
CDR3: CASGRVSYEQYF

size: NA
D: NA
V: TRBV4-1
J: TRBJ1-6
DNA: TGCGCCAGCAGCCAGTCCTACCGGACACCCCTCCACTTT
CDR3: CASSQSYRTPLHF

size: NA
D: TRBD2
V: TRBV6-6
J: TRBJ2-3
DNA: TGTGCCAGCGGTAGAGCGGGGGACACAGATACGCAGTATTTT
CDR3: CASGRAGDTDTQYF

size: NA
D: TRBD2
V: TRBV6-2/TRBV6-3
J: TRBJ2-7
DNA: TGTGCCAGCAGGCGACTAGCGGGAGGTACCTACGAGCAGTACTTC
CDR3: CASRRLAGGTYEQYF

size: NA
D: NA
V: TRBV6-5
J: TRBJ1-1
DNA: TGTGCCAGCAGTTACTCGATTAGCCCGTCGATTGTAGGGGCTTTCTTT
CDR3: CASSYSISPSIVGAFF

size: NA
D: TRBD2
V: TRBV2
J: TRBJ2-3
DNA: TGTGCCAGCAGTTCCCCCGAGCGGGGGGCCCGCACAGATACGCAGTATTTT
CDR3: CASSSPERGARTDTQYF

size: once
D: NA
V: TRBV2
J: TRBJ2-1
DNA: TGTGCCAGCAGTGGTGAGGGCTACAATGAGCAGTTCTTC
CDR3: CASSGEGYNEQFF

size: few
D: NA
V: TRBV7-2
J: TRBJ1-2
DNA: TGTGCCAGCAGCCCCGATTGGCCCTATGGCTACACCTTC
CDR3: CASSPDWPYGYTF

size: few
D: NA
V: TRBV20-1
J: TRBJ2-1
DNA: TGCAGTGTCAAGCGGATCAGGGGCGCGGGGTACAATGAGCAGTTCTTC
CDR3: CSVKRIRGAGYNEQFF

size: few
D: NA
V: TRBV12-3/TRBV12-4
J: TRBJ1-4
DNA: TGTGCCAGCAGTTCCTCCTGGGGGGTGCATGAAAAACTGTTTTTT
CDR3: CASSSSWGVHEKLFF

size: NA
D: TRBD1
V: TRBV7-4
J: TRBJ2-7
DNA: TGTGCCAGCAGACTTCCGGGACAGGGATTTGCCGAGCAGTACTTC
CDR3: CASRLPGQGFAEQYF

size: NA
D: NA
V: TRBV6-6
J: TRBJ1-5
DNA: TGTGCCAGCAGCCCGAAGGTGGCGGGTCAGCCCCAGCATTTT
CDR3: CASSPKVAGQPQHF

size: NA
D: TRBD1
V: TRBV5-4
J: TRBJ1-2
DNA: TGTGCCAGCAGTACAGGGGTTAGTGGCTACACCTTC
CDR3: CASSTGVSGYTF

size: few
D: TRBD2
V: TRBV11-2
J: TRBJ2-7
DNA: TGTGCCAGCAGCTCGGGGACTAGCGGCACCTACGAGCAGTACTTC
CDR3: CASSSGTSGTYEQYF

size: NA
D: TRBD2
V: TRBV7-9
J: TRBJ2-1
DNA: TGTGCCAGCAGGGCTAGCGGGGGCAATGAGCAGTTCTTC
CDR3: CASRASGGNEQFF

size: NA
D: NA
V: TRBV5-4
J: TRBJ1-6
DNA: TGTGCCAGCAGCGAACGTTGGGGGTTCAATTCACCCCTCCACTTT
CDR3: CASSERWGFNSPLHF

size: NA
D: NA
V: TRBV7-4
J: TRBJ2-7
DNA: TGTGCCAGCAGCTTAGGGCAGGGAGCGGAGTCCGTGAACTTC
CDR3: CASSLGQGAESVNF

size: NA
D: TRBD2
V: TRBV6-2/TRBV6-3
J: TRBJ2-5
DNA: TGTGCCAGCAAAGGACTAGCGGGGGTCAGAGAGACCCAGTACTTC
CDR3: CASKGLAGVRETQYF

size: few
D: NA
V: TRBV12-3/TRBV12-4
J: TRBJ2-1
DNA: TGTGCCAGCAGTTTCCACACAGGGACCCTTCAGTTCTTC
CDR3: CASSFHTGTLQFF

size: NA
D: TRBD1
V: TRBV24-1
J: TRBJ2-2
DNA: TGTGCCACCAGTGAGCCGGACAGGGCGGACACCGGGGAGCTGTTTTTT
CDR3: CATSEPDRADTGELFF

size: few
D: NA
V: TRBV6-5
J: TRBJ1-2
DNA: TGTGCCAGCAGCCCCTACCGGGGAAACTATGGCTACACCTTC
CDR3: CASSPYRGNYGYTF

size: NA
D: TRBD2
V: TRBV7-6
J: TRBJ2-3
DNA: TGTGCCAGCAGCTTAGGTGGACTAGCGGGAGGGCCGTCGACAGATACGCAGTATTTT
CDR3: CASSLGGLAGGPSTDTQYF

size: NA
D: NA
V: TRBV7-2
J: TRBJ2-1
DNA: TGTGCCAGCAGCGTCCGCGGGACAACCTACAATGAGCAGTTCTTC
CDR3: CASSVRGTTYNEQFF

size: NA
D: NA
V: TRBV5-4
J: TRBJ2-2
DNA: TGTGCCAGCAGCTTGGCGGCAGGGCGGGACACCGGGGAGCTGTTTTTT
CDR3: CASSLAAGRDTGELFF

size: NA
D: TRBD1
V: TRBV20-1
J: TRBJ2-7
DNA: TGCAGTGCTTCCGGGACAGGGGCCTACGAGCAGTACTTC
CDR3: CSASGTGAYEQYF

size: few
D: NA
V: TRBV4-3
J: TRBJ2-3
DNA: TGCGCCAGCAGCCAAGATTCTAGCGTGGATACGCAGTATTTT
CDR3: CASSQDSSVDTQYF

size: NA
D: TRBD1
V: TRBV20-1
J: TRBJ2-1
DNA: TGCAGTGCTAGGGCGCCCCGGGACAGGGCGAGGAATGAGCAGTTCTTC
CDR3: CSARAPRDRARNEQFF

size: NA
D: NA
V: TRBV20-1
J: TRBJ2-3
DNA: TGCAGTGTGTCACCGCCAGGGATCCTCGGGGATACGCAGTATTTT
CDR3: CSVSPPGILGDTQYF

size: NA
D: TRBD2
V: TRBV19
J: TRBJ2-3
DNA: TGTGCCAGTAGTACCCTTCTCGCGGGGGTCACAGATACGCAGTATTTT
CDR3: CASSTLLAGVTDTQYF

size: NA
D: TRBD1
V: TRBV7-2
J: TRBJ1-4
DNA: TGTGCCAGCAGCTTGACAGGGGGCGTTGAAAAACTGTTTTTT
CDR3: CASSLTGGVEKLFF

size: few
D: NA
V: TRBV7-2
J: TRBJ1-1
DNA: TGTGCCAGCAGCCAAGGGAGGGCCAATTCAAGAGAAGCTTTCTTT
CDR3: CASSQGRANSREAFF

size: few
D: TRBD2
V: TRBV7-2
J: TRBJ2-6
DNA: TGTGCCAGCAGCTGGGGGGGACCTTCTGGGGCCAACGTCCTGACTTTC
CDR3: CASSWGGPSGANVLTF

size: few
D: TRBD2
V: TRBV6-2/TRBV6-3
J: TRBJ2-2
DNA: TGTGCCAGCAGTTCGTTTTGGGGGGAGGGCCCTTCGAACACCGGGGAGCTGTTTTTT
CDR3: CASSSFWGEGPSNTGELFF

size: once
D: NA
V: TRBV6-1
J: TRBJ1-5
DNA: TGTGCCAGCAGTGTTTGGACTAGCAATCAGCCCCAGCATTTT
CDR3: CASSVWTSNQPQHF

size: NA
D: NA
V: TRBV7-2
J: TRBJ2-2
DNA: TGTGCCAGCAGCTTCAAAGACAACACCGGGGAGCTGTTTTTT
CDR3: CASSFKDNTGELFF

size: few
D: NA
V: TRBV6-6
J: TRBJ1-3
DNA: TGTGCCAGCAGTTCTCCCTCAGGGGCGCTCAACTCTGGAAACACCATATATTTT
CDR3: CASSSPSGALNSGNTIYF

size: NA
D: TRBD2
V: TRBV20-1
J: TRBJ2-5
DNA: TGCAGTGCTGTCCATAGCGGGGGCCTCCAAGAGACCCAGTACTTC
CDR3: CSAVHSGGLQETQYF

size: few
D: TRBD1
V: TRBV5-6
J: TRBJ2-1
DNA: TGTGCCAGCAGCTTAGGTCCGACAGGGTTCGAGAATGAGCAGTTCTTC
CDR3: CASSLGPTGFENEQFF

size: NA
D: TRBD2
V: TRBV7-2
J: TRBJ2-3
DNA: TGTGCCAGCAGCCTGGGACTAGCGGGAACGGCAGATACGCAGTATTTT
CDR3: CASSLGLAGTADTQYF

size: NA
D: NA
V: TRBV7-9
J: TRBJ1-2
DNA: TGTGCCAGCAGCTTATCCAGGGGCCCTAGTACCTTC
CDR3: CASSLSRGPSTF

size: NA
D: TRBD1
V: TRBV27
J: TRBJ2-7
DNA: TGTGCCAGCAGGCCACAGGGGCGGACGGAGCAGTACTTC
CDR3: CASRPQGRTEQYF

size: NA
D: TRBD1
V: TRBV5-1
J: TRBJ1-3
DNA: TGCGCCAGCAGCCTGTCGACAGGGGGAGGAAACACCATATATTTT
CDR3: CASSLSTGGGNTIYF

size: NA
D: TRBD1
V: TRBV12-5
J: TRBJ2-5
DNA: TGTGCTAGTGGTTTGGTACGGGGACAGGGTGGACCAGAGACCCAGTACTTC
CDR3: CASGLVRGQGGPETQYF

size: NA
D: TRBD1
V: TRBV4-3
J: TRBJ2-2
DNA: TGCGCCAGCAGCCCGCGAGGGACAGGGGGAAACACCGGGGAGCTGTTTTTT
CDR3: CASSPRGTGGNTGELFF

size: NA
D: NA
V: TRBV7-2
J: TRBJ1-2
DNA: TGTGCCAGCAGCTTAACCCGGGGGGGCAACTATGGCTACACCTTC
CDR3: CASSLTRGGNYGYTF

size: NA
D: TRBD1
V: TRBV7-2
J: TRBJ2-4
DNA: TGTGCCAGCAGCCCTCCGGGACAGGGAAGCATTCAGTACTTC
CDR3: CASSPPGQGSIQYF

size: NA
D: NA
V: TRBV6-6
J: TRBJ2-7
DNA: TGTGCCAGCACGAGGGGGAGCTCCTACGAGCAGTACTTC
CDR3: CASTRGSSYEQYF

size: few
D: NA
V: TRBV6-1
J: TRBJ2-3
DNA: TGTGCCAGCAACGGCCGCGCCCCAGATACGCAGTATTTT
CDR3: CASNGRAPDTQYF

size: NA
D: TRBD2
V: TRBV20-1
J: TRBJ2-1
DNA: TGCAGTGCTAGAGATCCGAGACTAGCGGGTAACAATGAGCAGTTCTTC
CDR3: CSARDPRLAGNNEQFF

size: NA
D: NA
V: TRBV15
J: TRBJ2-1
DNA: TGTGCCACCAGGGGCCTAACCTCGGACGGATACAATGAGCAGTTCTTC
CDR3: CATRGLTSDGYNEQFF